This T cell receptor beta chain was sequenced in a study of Ad26.COV2.S vaccination and SARS-CoV-2 variants. Germline CDR1 reads MNHEY; CDR2 reads SMNVEV (reference sequence). The CDR3 has 16 residues. V was cut by 1 base and J by 4 bases, with 14 bases left in between. Profiling relied on immunoSEQ multiplex PCR, and the TCRdb table lists in-frame clones only, not all of them. This table has roughly 350,000 clones, around 86% appearing once. Treatment noted: roughly 20 received Ad26.COV2.S at low or high dose, single or two shots; several received placebo; per-sample allocation not given. Material that was analyzed had been drawn on day 63 after the first vaccine or placebo injection.

The TCR was taken from a person aged 18 to 59 who received the Ad26.COV2.S COVID-19 vaccine or a placebo. Here the sequenced sample was peripheral blood, taken in a trial of Ad26.COV2.S vaccine versus placebo. The chain is built from TRBV27 and TRBJ1-5; tentatively, D is TRBD1 (5 bases). In nucleotides, the CDR3 is TGTGCCAGCAGTTTATACGGGGCAGGGCGTAATCAGCCCCAGCATTTT. Its translation: CASSLYGAGRNQPQHF.